This T cell receptor (beta chain) was found in a study of PD-1 blockade in mismatch repair-deficient tumors. The table came from immunoSEQ multiplex PCR; TCRdb's copy has only in-frame clones and leaves some out. The sample lists under 150,000 clones, more than 85% occurring once. All patients were mismatch repair deficient, assessed by either PCR or immunohistochemistry. The germline CDR1 and CDR2 sequences are MRHNA and SNTAGT. The V end lost 6 bases, the J end lost 0 bases, and 22 bases lay between the germline ends. The CDR3 consists of 18 residues. The TCR comes from an adult with mismatch repair-deficient cancer. The sequences come from peripheral blood, collected 44 weeks after starting pembrolizumab. V is TRBV6-4 and J is TRBJ2-3, with no clear D. CDR3 in DNA: TGTGCCAGCAGCCCCGCTGGGATTGTGAACATTAGCACAGATACGCAGTATTTT. Protein: CASSPAGIVNISTDTQYF.